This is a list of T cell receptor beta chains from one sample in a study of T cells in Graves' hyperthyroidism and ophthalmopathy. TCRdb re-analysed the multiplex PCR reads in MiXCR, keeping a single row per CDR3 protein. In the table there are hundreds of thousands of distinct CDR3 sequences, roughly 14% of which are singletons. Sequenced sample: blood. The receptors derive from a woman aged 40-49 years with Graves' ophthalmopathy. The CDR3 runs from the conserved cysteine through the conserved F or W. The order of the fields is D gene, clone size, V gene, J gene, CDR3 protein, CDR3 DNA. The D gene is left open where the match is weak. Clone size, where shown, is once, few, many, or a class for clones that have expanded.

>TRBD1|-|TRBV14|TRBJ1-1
CASSQEFPWDRGQPFF
TGTGCCAGCAGCCAAGAATTCCCCTGGGACAGGGGGCAACCTTTCTTT
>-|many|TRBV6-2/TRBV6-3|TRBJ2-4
CASSYVGTGKNIQYF
TGTGCCAGCAGTTACGTCGGGACCGGAAAAAACATTCAGTACTTC
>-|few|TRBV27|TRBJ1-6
CASSLGEDFNSPLHF
TGTGCCAGCAGTTTAGGGGAGGACTTTAATTCACCCCTCCACTTT
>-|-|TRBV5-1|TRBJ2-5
CASSATQETQYF
TGCGCCAGCAGCGCCACCCAAGAGACCCAGTACTTC
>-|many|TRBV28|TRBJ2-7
CASSLQGIGEQYF
TGTGCCAGCAGTTTACAGGGAATTGGCGAGCAGTACTTC
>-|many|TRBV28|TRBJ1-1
CATSVRGDDTEAFF
TGTGCCACCTCGGTCCGGGGGGACGACACTGAAGCTTTCTTT
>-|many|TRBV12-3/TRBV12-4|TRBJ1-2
CASSLNRRGSYTF
TGTGCCAGCAGTTTAAATCGGAGGGGGAGCTACACCTTC
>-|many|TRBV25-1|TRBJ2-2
CASSESPGQMAGELFF
TGTGCCAGCAGTGAATCGCCAGGGCAGATGGCCGGGGAGCTGTTTTTT
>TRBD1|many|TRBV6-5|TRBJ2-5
CASSSQGTEETQYF
TGTGCCAGCAGTTCCCAGGGGACAGAAGAGACCCAGTACTTC
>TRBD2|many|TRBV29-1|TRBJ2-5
CSVETSGRGQETQYF
TGCAGCGTTGAGACTAGCGGGAGGGGTCAAGAGACCCAGTACTTC
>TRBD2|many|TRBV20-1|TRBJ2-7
CSASGVGTSGTYEQYF
TGCAGTGCTAGTGGGGTCGGGACTAGCGGTACCTACGAGCAGTACTTC
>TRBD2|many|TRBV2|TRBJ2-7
CASSEGGLAGYEQYF
TGTGCCAGCAGTGAAGGAGGGTTAGCGGGATACGAGCAGTACTTC
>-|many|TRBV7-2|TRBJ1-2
CASSLWGGNYGYTF
TGTGCCAGCAGCCTTTGGGGGGGGAACTATGGCTACACCTTC
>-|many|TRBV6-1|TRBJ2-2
CASGTPRRSTGELFF
TGTGCCAGCGGAACCCCGCGACGGAGCACCGGGGAGCTGTTTTTT
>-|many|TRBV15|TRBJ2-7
CATSHGQNYEQYF
TGTGCCACCAGCCACGGACAGAACTACGAGCAGTACTTC
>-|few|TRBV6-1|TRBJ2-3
CASSLKDTTDTQYF
TGTGCCAGCAGTCTCAAGGACACCACAGATACGCAGTATTTT
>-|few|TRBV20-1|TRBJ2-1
CSARAGLQNNEQFF
TGCAGTGCTAGAGCGGGACTTCAAAACAATGAGCAGTTCTTC
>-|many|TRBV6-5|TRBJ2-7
CASRGMDEQYF
TGTGCCAGCAGAGGAATGGACGAGCAGTACTTC
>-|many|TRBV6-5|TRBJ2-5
CASSYLFLYQETQYF
TGTGCCAGCAGTTACTTGTTTTTGTACCAAGAGACCCAGTACTTC
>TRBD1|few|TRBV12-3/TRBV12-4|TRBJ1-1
CASSPTGAPEAFF
TGTGCCAGCAGCCCGACAGGGGCCCCCGAAGCTTTCTTT
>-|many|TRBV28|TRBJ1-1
CASSLRGGRTEAFF
TGTGCCAGCAGTTTGAGGGGGGGCCGGACTGAAGCTTTCTTT
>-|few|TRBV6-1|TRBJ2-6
CASRGDIQGLGANVLTF
TGTGCCAGCAGGGGGGATATACAGGGTCTGGGGGCCAACGTCCTGACTTTC
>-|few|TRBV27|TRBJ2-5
CASSSDPLGTQYF
TGTGCCAGCAGTTCTGACCCTTTGGGGACCCAGTACTTC
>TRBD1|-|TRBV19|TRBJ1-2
CASSGQGPGPSYGYTF
TGTGCCAGTAGTGGACAGGGGCCGGGGCCTAGCTATGGCTACACCTTC
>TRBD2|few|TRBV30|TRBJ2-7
CAWGLAGVKQYF
TGTGCCTGGGGACTAGCGGGAGTCAAGCAGTACTTC
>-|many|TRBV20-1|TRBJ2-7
CSASSEYGNVEQYF
TGCAGTGCTAGTTCGGAGTACGGGAACGTTGAGCAGTACTTC
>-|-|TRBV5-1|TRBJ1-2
CASSPRTESYGYTF
TGCGCCAGCAGCCCCCGGACAGAGAGCTATGGCTACACCTTC
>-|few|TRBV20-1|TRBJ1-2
CSASMGSDYGYTF
TGCAGTGCTAGTATGGGAAGCGACTATGGCTACACCTTC
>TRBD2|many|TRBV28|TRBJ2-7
CASWGGRALSYEQYF
TGTGCCAGCTGGGGCGGGAGGGCCCTCTCCTACGAGCAGTACTTC